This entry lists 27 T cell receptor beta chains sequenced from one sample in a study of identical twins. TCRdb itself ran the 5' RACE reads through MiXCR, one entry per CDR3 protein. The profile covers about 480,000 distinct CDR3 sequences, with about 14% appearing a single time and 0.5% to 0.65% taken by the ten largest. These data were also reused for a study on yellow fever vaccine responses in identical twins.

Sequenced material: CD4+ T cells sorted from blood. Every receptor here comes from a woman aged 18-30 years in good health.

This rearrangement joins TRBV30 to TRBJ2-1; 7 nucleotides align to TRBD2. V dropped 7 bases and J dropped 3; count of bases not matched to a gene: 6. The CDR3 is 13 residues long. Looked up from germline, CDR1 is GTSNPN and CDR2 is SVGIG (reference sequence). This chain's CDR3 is CASTGGVYNEQFF. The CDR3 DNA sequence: TGTGCCTCGACGGGGGGAGTCTACAATGAGCAGTTCTTC.

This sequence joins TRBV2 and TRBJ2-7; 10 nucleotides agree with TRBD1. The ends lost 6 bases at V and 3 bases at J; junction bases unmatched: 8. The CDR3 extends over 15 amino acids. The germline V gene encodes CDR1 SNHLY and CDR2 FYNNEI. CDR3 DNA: TGTGCCAGCAGCCCCGCCGGGACAGGGGACTACGAGCAGTACTTC. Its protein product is CASSPAGTGDYEQYF.

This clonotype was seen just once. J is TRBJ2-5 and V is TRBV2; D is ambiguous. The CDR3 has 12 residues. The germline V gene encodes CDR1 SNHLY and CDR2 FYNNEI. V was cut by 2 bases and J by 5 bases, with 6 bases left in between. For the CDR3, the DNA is TGTGCCAGCAGTGAACATGTGGAGACCCAGTACTTC. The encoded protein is CASSEHVETQYF.

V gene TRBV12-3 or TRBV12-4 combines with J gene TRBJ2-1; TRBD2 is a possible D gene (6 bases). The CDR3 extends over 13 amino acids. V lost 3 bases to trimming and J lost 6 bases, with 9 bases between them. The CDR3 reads CASSLETSNEQFF. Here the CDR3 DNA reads TGTGCCAGCAGTTTGGAGACTAGCAATGAGCAGTTCTTC.

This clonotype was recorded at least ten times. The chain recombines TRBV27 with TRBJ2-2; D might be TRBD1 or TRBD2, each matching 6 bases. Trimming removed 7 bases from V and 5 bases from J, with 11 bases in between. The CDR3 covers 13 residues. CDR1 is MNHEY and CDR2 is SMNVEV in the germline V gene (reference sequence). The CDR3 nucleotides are TGTGCCAGCAAGGGGGGCAAAACCGGGGAGCTGTTTTTT. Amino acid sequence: CASKGGKTGELFF.

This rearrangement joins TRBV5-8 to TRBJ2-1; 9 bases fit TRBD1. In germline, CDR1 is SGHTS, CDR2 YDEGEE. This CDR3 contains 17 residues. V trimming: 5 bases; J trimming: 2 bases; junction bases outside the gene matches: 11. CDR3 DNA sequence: TGTGCCAGCAGGAAACCAACCGGGACAGGGACCTACAATGAGCAGTTCTTC. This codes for CASRKPTGTGTYNEQFF.

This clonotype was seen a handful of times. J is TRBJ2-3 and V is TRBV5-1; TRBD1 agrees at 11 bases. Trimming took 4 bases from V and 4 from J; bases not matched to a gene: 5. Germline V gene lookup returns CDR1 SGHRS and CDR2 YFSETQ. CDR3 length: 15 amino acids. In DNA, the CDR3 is TGCGCCAGCAGCACGGGGACAGGGGGTGCAGATACGCAGTATTTT. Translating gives CASSTGTGGADTQYF.

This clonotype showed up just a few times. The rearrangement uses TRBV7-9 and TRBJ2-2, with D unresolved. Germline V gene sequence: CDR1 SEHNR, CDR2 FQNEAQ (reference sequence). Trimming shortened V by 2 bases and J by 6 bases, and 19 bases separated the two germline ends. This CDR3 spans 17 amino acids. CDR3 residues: CASSLSGPSIIAGELFF. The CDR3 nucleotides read TGTGCCAGCAGCTTATCGGGTCCGTCTATTATAGCCGGGGAGCTGTTTTTT.

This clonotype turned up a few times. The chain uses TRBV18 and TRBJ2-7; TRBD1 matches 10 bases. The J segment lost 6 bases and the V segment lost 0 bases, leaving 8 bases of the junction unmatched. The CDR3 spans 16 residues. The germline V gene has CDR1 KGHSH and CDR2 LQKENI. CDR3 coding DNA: TGTGCCAGCTCACCACCGACAGGGGGCGCATTAAGCGAGCAGTACTTC. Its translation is CASSPPTGGALSEQYF.

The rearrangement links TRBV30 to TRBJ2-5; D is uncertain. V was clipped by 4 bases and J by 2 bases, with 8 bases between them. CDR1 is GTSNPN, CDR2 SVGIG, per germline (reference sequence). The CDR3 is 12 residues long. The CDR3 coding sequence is TGTGCCTGGACGGCAGGTCAAGAGACCCAGTACTTC. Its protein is CAWTAGQETQYF.

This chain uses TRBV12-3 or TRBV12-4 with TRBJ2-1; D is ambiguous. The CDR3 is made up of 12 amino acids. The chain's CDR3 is CPRRPSYNEQFF. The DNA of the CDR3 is TGTCCGCGGCGACCCTCCTACAATGAGCAGTTCTTC.

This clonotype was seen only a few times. The CDR3: CASSVSLAGGFYEQYF. The CDR3 nucleotides are TGCGCCAGCAGTGTTTCCCTGGCAGGGGGGTTCTACGAGCAGTACTTC. The chain is built from TRBV10-2 and TRBJ2-7; D may be TRBD1 (7 bases). The CDR3 loop spans 16 amino acids. The ends were cut back, 4 bases at V and 3 bases at J, with 19 bases in the middle. Germline values: CDR1 WSHSY, CDR2 SAAADI.

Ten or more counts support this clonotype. The CDR3 DNA follows: TGTGCCAGCAGACTAGCTGGCTACAATGAGCAGTTCTTC. This encodes CASRLAGYNEQFF. The chain joins TRBV7-9 to TRBJ2-1; D possibly corresponds to TRBD2 (6 bases). Trimming removed 6 bases from V and 3 bases from J, with 9 bases in between. CDR3 length: 13 amino acids. The germline gives CDR1 SEHNR, CDR2 FQNEAQ (reference sequence).

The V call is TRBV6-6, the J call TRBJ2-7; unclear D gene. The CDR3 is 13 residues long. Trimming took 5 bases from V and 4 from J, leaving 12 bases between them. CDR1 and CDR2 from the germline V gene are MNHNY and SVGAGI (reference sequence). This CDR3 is CASSGERLYEQYF. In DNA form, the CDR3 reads TGTGCCAGCAGTGGGGAACGGCTATACGAGCAGTACTTC.

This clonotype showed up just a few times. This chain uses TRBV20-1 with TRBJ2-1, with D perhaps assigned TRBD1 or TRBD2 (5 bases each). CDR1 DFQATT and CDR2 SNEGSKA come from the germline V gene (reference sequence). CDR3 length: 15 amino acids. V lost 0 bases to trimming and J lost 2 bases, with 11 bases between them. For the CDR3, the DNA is TGCAGTGCTAGAGATCGTCGGGGACCCTACAATGAGCAGTTCTTC. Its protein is CSARDRRGPYNEQFF.

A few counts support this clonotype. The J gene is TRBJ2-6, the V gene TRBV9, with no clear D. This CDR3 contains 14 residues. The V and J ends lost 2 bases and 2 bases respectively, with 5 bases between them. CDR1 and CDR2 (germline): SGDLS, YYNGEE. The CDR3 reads CASSVQAGANVLTF. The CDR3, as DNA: TGTGCCAGCAGCGTTCAAGCTGGGGCCAACGTCCTGACTTTC.

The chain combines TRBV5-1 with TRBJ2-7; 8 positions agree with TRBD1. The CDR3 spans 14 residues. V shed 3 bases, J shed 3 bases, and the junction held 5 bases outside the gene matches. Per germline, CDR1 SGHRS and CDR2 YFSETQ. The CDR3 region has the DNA TGCGCCAGCAGCTATGACAGGGGTCTCTACGAGCAGTACTTC. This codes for CASSYDRGLYEQYF. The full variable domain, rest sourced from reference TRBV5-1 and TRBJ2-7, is KAGVTQTPRYLIKTRGQQVTLSCSPISGHRSVSWYQQTPGQGLQFLFEYFSETQRNKGNFPGRFSGRQFSNSRSEMNVSTLELGDSALYLCASSYDRGLYEQYFGPGTRLTVT.

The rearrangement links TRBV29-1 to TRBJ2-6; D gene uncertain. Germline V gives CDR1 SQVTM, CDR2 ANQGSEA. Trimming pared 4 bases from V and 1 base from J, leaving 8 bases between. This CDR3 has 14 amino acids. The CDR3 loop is CSVVVDSGANVLTF. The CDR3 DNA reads TGCAGCGTTGTAGTCGATTCTGGGGCCAACGTCCTGACTTTC.

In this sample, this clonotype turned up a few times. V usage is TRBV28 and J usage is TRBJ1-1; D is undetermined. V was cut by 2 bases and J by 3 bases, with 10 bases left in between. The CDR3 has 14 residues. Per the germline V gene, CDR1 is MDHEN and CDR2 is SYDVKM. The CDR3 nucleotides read TGTGCCAGCAGTTTACGACCCGAGTACACTGAAGCTTTCTTT. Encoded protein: CASSLRPEYTEAFF. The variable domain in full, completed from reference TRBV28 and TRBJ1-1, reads DVKVTQSSRYLVKRTGEKVFLECVQDMDHENMFWYRQDPGLGLRLIYFSYDVKMKEKGDIPEGYSVSREKKERFSLILESASTNQTSMYLCASSLRPEYTEAFFGQGTRLTVV.

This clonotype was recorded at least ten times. The CDR3 DNA sequence: TGCAGCGTTGGAGATCCAGATACGCAGTATTTT. This encodes CSVGDPDTQYF. The genes are TRBV29-1 and TRBJ2-3; D is ambiguous. The CDR3 spans 11 residues. With 4 bases removed from V and 4 bases from J, the gap between germline ends came to 6 bases. Per germline, CDR1 SQVTM and CDR2 ANQGSEA.

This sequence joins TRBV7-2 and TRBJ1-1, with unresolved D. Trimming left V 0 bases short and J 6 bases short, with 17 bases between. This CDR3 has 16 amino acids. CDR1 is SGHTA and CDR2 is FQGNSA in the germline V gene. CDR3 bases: TGTGCCAGCAGCTTAGCAGGGTCCCAGAGGCAGGCTGAAGCTTTCTTT. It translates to CASSLAGSQRQAEAFF.

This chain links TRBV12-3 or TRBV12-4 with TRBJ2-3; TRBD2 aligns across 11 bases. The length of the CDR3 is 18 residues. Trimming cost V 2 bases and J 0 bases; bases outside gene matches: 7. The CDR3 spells CASSLRLAGGLSTDTQYF. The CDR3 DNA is TGTGCCAGCAGTTTACGGCTAGCGGGGGGCCTAAGCACAGATACGCAGTATTTT.

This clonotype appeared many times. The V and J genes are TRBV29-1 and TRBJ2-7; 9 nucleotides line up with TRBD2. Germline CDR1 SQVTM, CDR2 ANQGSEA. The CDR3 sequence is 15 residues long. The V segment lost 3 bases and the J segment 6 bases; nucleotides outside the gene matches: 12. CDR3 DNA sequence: TGCAGCGTTGAGGCCTGCGGGAGGGCATCGGGCGAGCAGTACTTC. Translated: CSVEACGRASGEQYF.

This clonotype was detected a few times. The DNA for the CDR3 is TGTGCCAGCAGTACCTCTTCGGCACGACTAGCGGGAGACGATGAGCAGTACTTC. Its protein product is CASSTSSARLAGDDEQYF. V gene TRBV6-1 combines with J gene TRBJ2-7, with 12 positions matching TRBD2. The trim removed 5 bases at V and 7 bases at J, leaving 18 bases unmatched. This CDR3 comprises 18 residues. Germline CDR1 MNHNS, CDR2 SASEGT.

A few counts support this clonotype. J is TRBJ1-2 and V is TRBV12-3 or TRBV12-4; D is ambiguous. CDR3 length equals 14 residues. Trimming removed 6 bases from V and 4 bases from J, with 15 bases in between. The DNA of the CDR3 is TGTGCCAGCAGCTACCGGGCCTTTGGCTATGGCTACACCTTC. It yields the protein CASSYRAFGYGYTF.

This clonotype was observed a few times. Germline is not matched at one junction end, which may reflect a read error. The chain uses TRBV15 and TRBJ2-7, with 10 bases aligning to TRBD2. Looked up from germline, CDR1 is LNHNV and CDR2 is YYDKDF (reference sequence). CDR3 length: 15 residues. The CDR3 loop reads CSTSMERGGPFEQYF. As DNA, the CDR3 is TGTTCCACCAGCATGGAGCGGGGGGGTCCATTCGAGCAGTACTTC. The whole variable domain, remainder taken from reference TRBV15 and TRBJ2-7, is DAMVIQNPRYQVTQFGKPVTLSCSQTLNHNVMYWYQQKSSQAPKLLFHYYDKDFNNEADTPDNFQSRRPNTSFCFLDIRSPGLGDTAMYLCSTSMERGGPFEQYFGPGTRLTVT.

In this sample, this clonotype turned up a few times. CDR3 coding DNA: TGCAGTGCTAGTTTCTGGGCTGGGGCCAACGTCCTGACTTTC. Translation gives CSASFWAGANVLTF. This sequence joins TRBV20-1 and TRBJ2-6, with D unresolved. V lost 3 bases, J lost 2 bases, and 8 bases lay in between. Germline values: CDR1 DFQATT, CDR2 SNEGSKA (reference sequence). This CDR3 region has 14 residues.